The 18 T cell receptor beta chains below were found in one sample sequenced in a study of tumor-infiltrating lymphocytes in localized non-small cell lung cancer. Assay: immunoSEQ multiplex PCR; the TCRdb copy retains only in-frame clones and omits some. Of about 6,700 clones in the sample, roughly four fifths are singletons; the top ten hold more than 15%. The specimen was uninvolved lung tissue not adjacent to the tumor. These receptor sequences come from a human donor with non-small cell lung cancer.

The chain combines TRBV19 with TRBJ2-7; TRBD2 aligns across 9 bases. J gave up 9 bases and V 2 bases, and 5 bases lay outside the gene matches. Per germline, CDR1 LNHDA and CDR2 SQIVND (reference sequence). The CDR3 runs to 13 residues. The CDR3 DNA follows: TGTGCCAGTAGTATATACGGGACTAGCTTGCAGTACTTC. This codes for CASSIYGTSLQYF.

The CDR3 sequence: CASSPRGRGEQFF. CDR3 nucleotides: TGTGCCAGCAGCCCGCGGGGTCGCGGTGAGCAGTTCTTC. The chain recombines TRBV6-4 with TRBJ2-1, with TRBD2 as a possible D gene (6 bases). Trimming took 6 bases from V and 9 from J, leaving 15 bases between them. The CDR3 is made up of 13 amino acids. Germline V gene sequence: CDR1 MRHNA, CDR2 SNTAGT.

This clone has only a few counts. The chain has TRBV5-1 and TRBJ1-1; a possible D gene is TRBD1 (6 bases). Trimming left V 5 bases short and J 1 base short, with 15 bases between. The V gene's germline CDR1 is SGHRS and CDR2 YFSETQ. This CDR3 is 15 amino acids long. The CDR3 loop is CASRGRVTGNTEAFF. The CDR3 region has the DNA TGCGCCAGCAGGGGGAGGGTGACAGGGAACACTGAAGCTTTCTTT. The variable domain in full, with the rest retrieved from reference TRBV5-1 and TRBJ1-1, is KAGVTQTPRYLIKTRGQQVTLSCSPISGHRSVSWYQQTPGQGLQFLFEYFSETQRNKGNFPGRFSGRQFSNSRSEMNVSTLELGDSALYLCASRGRVTGNTEAFFGQGTRLTVV.

The chain recombines TRBV5-4 with TRBJ2-1, with D hard to call. The CDR3 loop spans 14 amino acids. V lost 4 bases and J lost 4, with 12 bases in between. Germline-derived CDR1 and CDR2 are SGHNT and YYREEE (reference sequence). The CDR3 reads CASSPQPGYNEQFF. The CDR3 bases are TGTGCCAGCAGCCCCCAACCGGGTTACAATGAGCAGTTCTTC.

This clone came up once. V and J are TRBV7-2 and TRBJ1-2; D may be TRBD1 (6 bases). The length of the CDR3 is 16 residues. Germline V gene lookup returns CDR1 SGHTA and CDR2 FQGNSA. Trimming pared 5 bases from V and 2 bases from J, leaving 18 bases between. This CDR3 is CASSLLLGGRNYGYTF. DNA of the CDR3: TGTGCCAGCAGCCTTCTCCTGGGGGGGCGGAACTATGGCTACACCTTC.

This clone showed up just a few times. The V call is TRBV4-2, the J call TRBJ2-5; 7 bases align to TRBD2. The CDR3 extends over 19 amino acids. Germline assignment: CDR1 LGHNA and CDR2 YNFKEQ. V lost 0 bases and J lost 5; bases outside the gene matches: 18. CDR3: CASSQEGWSGTPTKETQYF. The CDR3 bases are TGTGCCAGCAGCCAAGAAGGGTGGAGCGGGACCCCCACCAAGGAGACCCAGTACTTC.

The gene calls are TRBV28 and TRBJ1-1; D may be TRBD1 (5 bases). This CDR3 has 13 amino acids. The germline V and J ends were trimmed by 6 bases and 4 bases, with 12 bases remaining between them. Germline lookup yields CDR1 MDHEN and CDR2 SYDVKM. CDR3 region: CASRRTRVTEAFF. The CDR3 coding sequence is TGTGCCAGCAGAAGGACCAGGGTCACTGAAGCTTTCTTT.

V is TRBV11-3 and J is TRBJ2-1, with TRBD1 matching over 8 bases. The V and J ends lost 1 base and 5 bases, in that order; junction bases with no gene match: 4. Germline CDR1 and CDR2: SGHNT and YENEEA. The CDR3 contains 15 residues. CDR3 loop: CASSLGQGMNNEQFF. DNA of the CDR3: TGTGCCAGCAGCTTAGGACAGGGGATGAACAATGAGCAGTTCTTC.

The V gene is TRBV30, the J gene TRBJ2-7; TRBD1 might be the D (6 bases). Germline lookup yields CDR1 GTSNPN and CDR2 SVGIG (reference sequence). The CDR3 runs to 14 residues. V was clipped by 1 base and J by 2 bases, with 12 bases between them. The CDR3 here is CAWSARQGPYEQYF. The CDR3 nucleotides read TGTGCCTGGAGTGCTAGGCAGGGGCCCTACGAGCAGTACTTC.

V and J are TRBV27 and TRBJ2-7; 7 bases are a match to TRBD1. V lost 5 bases and J lost 3; bases outside the gene matches: 7. CDR1 is MNHEY, CDR2 SMNVEV, per germline (reference sequence). This CDR3 is 14 amino acids long. The CDR3 is CASSPRQGYYEQYF. Here the CDR3 DNA reads TGTGCCAGCAGTCCACGACAGGGCTACTACGAGCAGTACTTC.

The genes are TRBV11-1 and TRBJ1-2; possible D gene TRBD1, 6 bases. This CDR3 has 13 amino acids. Germline V gene lookup returns CDR1 SGHAT and CDR2 FQDESV (reference sequence). V gave up 2 bases and J gave up 4 bases, with 8 bases separating them. The CDR3 DNA is TGTGCCAGCAGCTTAAAACAGGGCTATGGCTACACCTTC. This gives the protein CASSLKQGYGYTF.

The chain joins TRBV6-5 to TRBJ2-2; D ambiguous. Per the germline V gene, CDR1 is MNHEY and CDR2 is SVGAGI. Trimming stripped 6 bases from V and 2 bases from J, with 10 bases between. The CDR3 is 14 residues long. The CDR3 nucleotides are TGTGCCAGCAGGGAGAACCCTAACACCGGGGAGCTGTTTTTT. This codes for CASRENPNTGELFF.

The V gene is TRBV19, the J gene TRBJ2-7; 7 bases fit TRBD1. J gave up 2 bases and V 1 base, and 5 bases lay outside the gene matches. The CDR3 has 15 amino acids. Germline CDR1 LNHDA, CDR2 SQIVND (reference sequence). CDR3 nucleotide sequence: TGTGCCAGTAGTATAGGACGGGGACAGACCTACGAGCAGTACTTC. Its protein product is CASSIGRGQTYEQYF. Supplemented by reference TRBV19 and TRBJ2-7, the full variable domain reads DGGITQSPKYLFRKEGQNVTLSCEQNLNHDAMYWYRQDPGQGLRLIYYSQIVNDFQKGDIAEGYSVSREKKESFPLTVTSAQKNPTAFYLCASSIGRGQTYEQYFGPGTRLTVT.

Sample share makes this clone medium-sized. The gene calls are TRBV5-1 and TRBJ2-4; D perhaps matches TRBD2 (5 bases). Germline lookup yields CDR1 SGHRS and CDR2 YFSETQ. The CDR3 extends over 12 amino acids. V shed 1 base and J shed 9 bases, with 8 bases lying between them. CDR3 coding DNA: TGCGCCAGCAGCTTGTTAGAGGGCATTCAGTACTTC. Protein sequence: CASSLLEGIQYF.

Details on this clone: One end of the junction fails to match germline, which may point to a read error. The rearrangement joins TRBV7-8 to TRBJ2-1, with 8 bases that match TRBD1. CDR1 and CDR2 from the germline V gene are SGHVS and FQNEAQ. The CDR3 spans 15 residues. The CDR3: CASSLESILQDREIF. In nucleotides, the CDR3 is TGTGCCAGCAGCTTAGAGTCCATTTTGCAGGACAGGGAAATCTTC.

V gene TRBV9 combines with J gene TRBJ2-2, with D unclear. This CDR3 is built from 15 residues. Germline lookup yields CDR1 SGDLS and CDR2 YYNGEE. Between the trimmed V and J ends, which lost 4 bases and 6 bases, there was a span of 16 bases. CDR3 bases: TGTGCCAGCAGCCTAGACCCCCGATCGTCCGGGGAGCTGTTTTTT. Protein product: CASSLDPRSSGELFF.

This chain links TRBV27 with TRBJ2-7; the match to TRBD1 covers 9 bases. V was pared by 6 bases and J by 3 bases, with 9 bases of the junction left unmatched. The CDR3 covers 15 residues. Germline lookup yields CDR1 MNHEY and CDR2 SMNVEV (reference sequence). For the CDR3, the DNA is TGTGCCAGCAGAAATCCGGGACAGGGAAACTACGAGCAGTACTTC. Translation: CASRNPGQGNYEQYF.

The genes are TRBV5-5 and TRBJ2-1, with no clear D. The V end was cut by 4 bases, the J end by 11 bases, with 13 bases between. CDR3 length: 12 residues. The V gene's germline CDR1 is SGHKS and CDR2 YYEKEE (reference sequence). CDR3 DNA sequence: TGTGCCAGCAGCACCTCAACGGATAAGCAGTTCTTC. It is translated as CASSTSTDKQFF.